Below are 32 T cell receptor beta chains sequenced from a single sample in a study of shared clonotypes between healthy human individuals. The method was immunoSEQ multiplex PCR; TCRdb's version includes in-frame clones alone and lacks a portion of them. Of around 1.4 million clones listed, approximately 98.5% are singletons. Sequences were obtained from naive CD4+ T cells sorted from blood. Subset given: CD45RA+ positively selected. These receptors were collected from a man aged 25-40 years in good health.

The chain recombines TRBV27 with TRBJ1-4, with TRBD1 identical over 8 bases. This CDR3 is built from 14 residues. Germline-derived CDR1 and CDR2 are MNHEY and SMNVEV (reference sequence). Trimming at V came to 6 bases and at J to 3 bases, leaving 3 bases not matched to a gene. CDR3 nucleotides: TGTGCCAGCAGGCAGGGGGCAGCTAATGAAAAACTGTTTTTT. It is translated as CASRQGAANEKLFF.

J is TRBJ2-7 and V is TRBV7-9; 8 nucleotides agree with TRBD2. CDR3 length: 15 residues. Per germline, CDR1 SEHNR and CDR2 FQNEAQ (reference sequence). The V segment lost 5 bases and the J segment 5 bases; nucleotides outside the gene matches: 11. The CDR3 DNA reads TGTGCCAGCAGCCCCCGGGGAGGAGCGGGAGACGAGCAGTACTTC. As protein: CASSPRGGAGDEQYF.

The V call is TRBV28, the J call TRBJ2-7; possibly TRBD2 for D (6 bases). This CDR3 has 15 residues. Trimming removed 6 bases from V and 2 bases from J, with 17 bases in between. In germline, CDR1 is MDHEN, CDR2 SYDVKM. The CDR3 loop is CASSQPFGTAYEQYF. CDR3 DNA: TGTGCCAGCAGCCAACCCTTCGGGACTGCCTACGAGCAGTACTTC. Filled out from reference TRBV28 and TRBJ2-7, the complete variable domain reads DVKVTQSSRYLVKRTGEKVFLECVQDMDHENMFWYRQDPGLGLRLIYFSYDVKMKEKGDIPEGYSVSREKKERFSLILESASTNQTSMYLCASSQPFGTAYEQYFGPGTRLTVT.

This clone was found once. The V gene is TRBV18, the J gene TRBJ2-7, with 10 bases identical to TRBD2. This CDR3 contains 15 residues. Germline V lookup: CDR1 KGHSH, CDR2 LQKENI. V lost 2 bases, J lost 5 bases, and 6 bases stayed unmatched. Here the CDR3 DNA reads TGTGCCAGCTCACCAGGGTCTAGCGGGAGCAACGAGCAGTACTTC. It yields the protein CASSPGSSGSNEQYF.

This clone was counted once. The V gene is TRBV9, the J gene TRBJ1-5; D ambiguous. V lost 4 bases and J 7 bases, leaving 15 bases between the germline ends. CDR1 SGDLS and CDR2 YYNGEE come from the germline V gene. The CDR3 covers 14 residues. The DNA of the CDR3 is TGTGCCAGCAGCCGATCCCCTGGGGAGCAGCCCCAGCATTTT. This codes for CASSRSPGEQPQHF.

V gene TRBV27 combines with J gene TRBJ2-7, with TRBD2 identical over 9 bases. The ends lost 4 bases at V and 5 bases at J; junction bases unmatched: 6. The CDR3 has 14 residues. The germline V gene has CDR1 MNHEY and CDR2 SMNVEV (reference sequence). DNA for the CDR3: TGTGCCAGCAGTTATCTAGCGGGAATGAACGAGCAGTACTTC. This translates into CASSYLAGMNEQYF.

DNA of the CDR3: TGCGCCAGCAGTGAGGGACCGCACCCGGAGCAGTACTTC. This translates into CASSEGPHPEQYF. V is TRBV10-1 and J is TRBJ2-7; D gene uncertain. The V end lost 2 bases, the J end lost 7 bases, and 12 bases lay between the germline ends. The CDR3 runs to 13 residues. Germline V lookup: CDR1 WNHNN, CDR2 SYGVQD (reference sequence).

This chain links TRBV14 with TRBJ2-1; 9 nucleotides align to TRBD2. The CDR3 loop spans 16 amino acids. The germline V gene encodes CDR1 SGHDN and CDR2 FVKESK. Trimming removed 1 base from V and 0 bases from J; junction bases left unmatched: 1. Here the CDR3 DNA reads TGTGCCAGCAGCCAAGTTAGCGGGAGCTCCTACAATGAGCAGTTCTTC. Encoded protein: CASSQVSGSSYNEQFF.

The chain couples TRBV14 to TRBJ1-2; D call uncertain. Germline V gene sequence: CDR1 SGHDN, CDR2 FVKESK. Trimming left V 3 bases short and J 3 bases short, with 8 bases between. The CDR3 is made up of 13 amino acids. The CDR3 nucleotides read TGTGCCAGCAGCCAGGGAAGCCACTATGGCTACACCTTC. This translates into CASSQGSHYGYTF.

In nucleotides, the CDR3 is TGTGCCAGCAGTTTACCCGGGGCCCGGGGGCAGTTCTTC. Translation gives CASSLPGARGQFF. This sequence joins TRBV6-5 and TRBJ2-1; D assignment may be TRBD1 or TRBD2 (5 bases each). The CDR3 contains 13 residues. Germline V lookup: CDR1 MNHEY, CDR2 SVGAGI. Trimming left V 4 bases short and J 12 bases short, with 16 bases between.

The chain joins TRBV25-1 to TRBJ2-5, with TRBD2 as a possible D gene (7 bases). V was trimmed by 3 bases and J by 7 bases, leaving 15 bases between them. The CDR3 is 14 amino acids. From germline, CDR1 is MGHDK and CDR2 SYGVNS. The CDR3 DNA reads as TGTGCCAGCAGTGATCAGGGGAGGGCATGGACCCAGTACTTC. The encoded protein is CASSDQGRAWTQYF.

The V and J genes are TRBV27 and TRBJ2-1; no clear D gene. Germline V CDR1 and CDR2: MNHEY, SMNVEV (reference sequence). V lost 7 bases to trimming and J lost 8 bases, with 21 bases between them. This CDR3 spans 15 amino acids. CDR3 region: CASTSWAGPLDEQFF. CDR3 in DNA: TGTGCCAGCACCAGCTGGGCAGGCCCTTTGGATGAGCAGTTCTTC.

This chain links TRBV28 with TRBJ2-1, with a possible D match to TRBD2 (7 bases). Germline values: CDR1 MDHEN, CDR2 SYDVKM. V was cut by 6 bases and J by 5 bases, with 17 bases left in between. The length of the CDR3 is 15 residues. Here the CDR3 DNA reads TGTGCCAGCAGCCTAGGGGGGGGCGCGCACAATGAGCAGTTCTTC. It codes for CASSLGGGAHNEQFF.

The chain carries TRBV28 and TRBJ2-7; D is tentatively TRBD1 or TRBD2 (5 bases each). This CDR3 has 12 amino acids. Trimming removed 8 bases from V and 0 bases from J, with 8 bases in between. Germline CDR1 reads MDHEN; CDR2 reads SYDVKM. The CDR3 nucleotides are TGTGCCAGCGGGACGGACTCCTACGAGCAGTACTTC. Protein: CASGTDSYEQYF.

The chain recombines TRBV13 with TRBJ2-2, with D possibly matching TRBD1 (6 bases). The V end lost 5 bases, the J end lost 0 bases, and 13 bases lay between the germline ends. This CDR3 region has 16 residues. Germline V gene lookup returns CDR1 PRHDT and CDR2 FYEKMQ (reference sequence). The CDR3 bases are TGTGCCAGCAGCACGGGCCCAGGGGCGAACACCGGGGAGCTGTTTTTT. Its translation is CASSTGPGANTGELFF. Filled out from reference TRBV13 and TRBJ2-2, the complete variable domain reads AAGVIQSPRHLIKEKRETATLKCYPIPRHDTVYWYQQGPGQDPQFLISFYEKMQSDKGSIPDRFSAQQFSDYHSELNMSSLELGDSALYFCASSTGPGANTGELFFGEGSRLTVL.

The CDR3 protein is CASSELSGPDYGYTF. The CDR3 coding sequence is TGTGCCAGCAGTGAATTGAGCGGACCGGACTATGGCTACACCTTC. The chain combines TRBV25-1 with TRBJ1-2; D remains ambiguous. This CDR3 contains 15 residues. In germline, CDR1 is MGHDK, CDR2 SYGVNS. Trimming took off 1 base at V and 3 bases at J, with 12 bases between the two ends.

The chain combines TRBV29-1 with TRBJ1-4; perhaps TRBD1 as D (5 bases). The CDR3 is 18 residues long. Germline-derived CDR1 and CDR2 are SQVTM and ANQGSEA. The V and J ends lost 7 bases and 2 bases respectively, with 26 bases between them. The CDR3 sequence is CSAELRLTGWATNEKLFF. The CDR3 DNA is TGCAGCGCGGAACTCCGACTTACAGGCTGGGCCACTAATGAAAAACTGTTTTTT. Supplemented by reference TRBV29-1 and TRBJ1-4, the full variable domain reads SAVISQKPSRDICQRGTSLTIQCQVDSQVTMMFWYRQQPGQSLTLIATANQGSEATYESGFVIDKFPISRPNLTFSTLTVSNMSPEDSSIYLCSAELRLTGWATNEKLFFGSGTQLSVL.

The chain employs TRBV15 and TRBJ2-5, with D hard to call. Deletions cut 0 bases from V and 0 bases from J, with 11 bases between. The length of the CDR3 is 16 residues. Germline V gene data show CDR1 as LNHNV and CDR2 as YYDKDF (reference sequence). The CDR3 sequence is CATSRESQAYQETQYF. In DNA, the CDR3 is TGTGCCACCAGCAGAGAGTCCCAGGCGTACCAAGAGACCCAGTACTTC.

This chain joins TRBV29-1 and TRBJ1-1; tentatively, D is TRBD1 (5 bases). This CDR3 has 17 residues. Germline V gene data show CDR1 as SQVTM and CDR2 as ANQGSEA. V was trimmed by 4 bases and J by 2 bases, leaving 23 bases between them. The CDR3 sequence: CSVAQAGQWVVNTEAFF. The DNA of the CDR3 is TGCAGCGTTGCGCAAGCGGGGCAGTGGGTTGTTAACACTGAAGCTTTCTTT.

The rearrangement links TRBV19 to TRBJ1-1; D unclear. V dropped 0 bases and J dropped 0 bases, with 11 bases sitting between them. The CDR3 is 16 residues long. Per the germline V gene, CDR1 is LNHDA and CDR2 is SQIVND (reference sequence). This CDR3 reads CASSIDRTFVNTEAFF. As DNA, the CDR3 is TGTGCCAGTAGTATAGATCGGACCTTTGTGAACACTGAAGCTTTCTTT.

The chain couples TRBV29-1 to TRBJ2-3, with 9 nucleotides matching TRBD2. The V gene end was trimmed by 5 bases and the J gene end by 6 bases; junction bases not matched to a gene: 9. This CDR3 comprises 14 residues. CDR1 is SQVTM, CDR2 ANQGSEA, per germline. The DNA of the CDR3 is TGCAGCGTTTCCCTCAGCGGGAGGTGGGATACGCAGTATTTT. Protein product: CSVSLSGRWDTQYF.

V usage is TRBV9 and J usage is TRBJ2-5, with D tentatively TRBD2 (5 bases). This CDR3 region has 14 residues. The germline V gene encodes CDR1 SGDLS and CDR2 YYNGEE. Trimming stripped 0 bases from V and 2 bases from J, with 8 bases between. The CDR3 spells CASSVVPGQETQYF. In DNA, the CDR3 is TGTGCCAGCAGCGTAGTTCCGGGGCAAGAGACCCAGTACTTC.

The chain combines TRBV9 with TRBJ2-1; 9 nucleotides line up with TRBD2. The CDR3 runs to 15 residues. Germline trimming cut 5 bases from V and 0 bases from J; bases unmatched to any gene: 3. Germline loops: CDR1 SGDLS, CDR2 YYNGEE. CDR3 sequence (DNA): TGTGCCAGCAGTGCTAGCGGGGACTCCTACAATGAGCAGTTCTTC. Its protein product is CASSASGDSYNEQFF.

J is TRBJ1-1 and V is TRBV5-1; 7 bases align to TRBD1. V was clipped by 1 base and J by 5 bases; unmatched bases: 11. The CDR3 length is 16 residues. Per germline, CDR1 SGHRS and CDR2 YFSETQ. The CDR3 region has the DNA TGCGCCAGCAGCTTGTTGAAGGGGGCGATTAGGACTGAAGCTTTCTTT. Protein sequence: CASSLLKGAIRTEAFF. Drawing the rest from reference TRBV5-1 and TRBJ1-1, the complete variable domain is KAGVTQTPRYLIKTRGQQVTLSCSPISGHRSVSWYQQTPGQGLQFLFEYFSETQRNKGNFPGRFSGRQFSNSRSEMNVSTLELGDSALYLCASSLLKGAIRTEAFFGQGTRLTVV.

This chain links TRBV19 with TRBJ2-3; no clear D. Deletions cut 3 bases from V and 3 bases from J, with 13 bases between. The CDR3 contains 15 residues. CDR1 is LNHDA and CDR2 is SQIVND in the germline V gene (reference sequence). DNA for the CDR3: TGTGCCAGTAGTATCGCGGTCTACGGGACAGATACGCAGTATTTT. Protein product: CASSIAVYGTDTQYF.

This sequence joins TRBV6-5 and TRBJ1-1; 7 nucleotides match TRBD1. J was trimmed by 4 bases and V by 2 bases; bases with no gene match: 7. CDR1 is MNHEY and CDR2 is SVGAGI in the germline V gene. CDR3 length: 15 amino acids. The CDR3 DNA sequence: TGTGCCAGCAGTTACGGGAGGGACAGAGCCACTGAAGCTTTCTTT. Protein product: CASSYGRDRATEAFF.

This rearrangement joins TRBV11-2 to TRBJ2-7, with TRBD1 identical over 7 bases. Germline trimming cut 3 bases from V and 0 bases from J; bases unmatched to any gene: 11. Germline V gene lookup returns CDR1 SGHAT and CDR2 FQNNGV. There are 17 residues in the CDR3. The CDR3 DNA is TGTGCCAGCAGCTTGGATACCGGGACAGTTACCTCCTACGAGCAGTACTTC. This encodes CASSLDTGTVTSYEQYF.

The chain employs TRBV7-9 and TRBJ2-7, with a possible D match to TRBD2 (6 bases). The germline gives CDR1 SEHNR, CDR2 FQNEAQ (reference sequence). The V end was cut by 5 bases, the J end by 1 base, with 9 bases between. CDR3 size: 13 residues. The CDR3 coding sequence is TGTGCCAGCAGCCTACGGGAGTCCTACGAGCAGTACTTC. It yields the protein CASSLRESYEQYF.

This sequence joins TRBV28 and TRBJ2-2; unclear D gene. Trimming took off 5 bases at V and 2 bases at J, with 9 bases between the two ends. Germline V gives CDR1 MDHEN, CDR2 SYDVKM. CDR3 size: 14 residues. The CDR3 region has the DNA TGTGCCAGCAGTCAACCAGGAAACACCGGGGAGCTGTTTTTT. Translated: CASSQPGNTGELFF.

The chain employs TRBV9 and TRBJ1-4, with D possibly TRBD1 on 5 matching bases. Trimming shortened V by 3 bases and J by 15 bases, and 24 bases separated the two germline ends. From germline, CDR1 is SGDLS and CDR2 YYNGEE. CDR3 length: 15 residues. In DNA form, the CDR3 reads TGTGCCAGCAGCGCCCATCCCCGCGGGGCGGATAAAATGTTTTTT. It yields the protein CASSAHPRGADKMFF. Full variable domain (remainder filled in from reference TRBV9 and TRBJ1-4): DSGVTQTPKHLITATGQRVTLRCSPRSGDLSVYWYQQSLDQGLQFLIQYYNGEERAKGNILERFSAQQFPDLHSELNLSSLELGDSALYFCASSAHPRGADKMFFGSGTQLSVL.

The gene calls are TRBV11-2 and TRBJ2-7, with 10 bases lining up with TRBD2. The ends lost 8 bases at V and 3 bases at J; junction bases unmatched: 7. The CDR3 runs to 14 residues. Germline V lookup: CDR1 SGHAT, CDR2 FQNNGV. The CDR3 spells CASSLAGVGYEQYF. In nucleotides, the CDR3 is TGTGCCAGCTCCCTAGCGGGAGTAGGCTACGAGCAGTACTTC.

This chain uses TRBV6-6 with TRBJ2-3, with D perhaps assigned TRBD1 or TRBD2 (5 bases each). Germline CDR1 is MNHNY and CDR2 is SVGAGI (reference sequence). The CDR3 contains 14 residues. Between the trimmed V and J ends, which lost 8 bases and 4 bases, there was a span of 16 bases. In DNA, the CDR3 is TGTGCCAGCGAGACACCCGGGACCCCAGATACGCAGTATTTT. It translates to CASETPGTPDTQYF.